This T cell receptor beta chain was captured in a study of shared clonotypes between healthy human individuals. Per germline, CDR1 LGHNA and CDR2 YNFKEQ. This CDR3 region has 17 residues. The junction had 5 bases not matched to a gene; V was cut back by 1 base and J by 0 bases. This clone was observed a few times. Genomic DNA per cell subset filled all wells of several immunoSEQ plates. TCRdb's table, derived via immunoSEQ multiplex PCR, lists solely in-frame clones and lacks some. The top ten hold approximately 12% of the sample, which has around 500,000 clones, around 80% seen once. The receptor comes from a woman in her thirties or forties in good health. Some clones in this sample may be carry-over from other donors' samples. The specimen was PBMCs. The chain is built from TRBV4-2 and TRBJ2-2, with 7 bases lining up with TRBD2. CDR3 sequence reads: CASSQGERETNTGELFF. The DNA for the CDR3 is TGTGCCAGCAGCCAAGGGGAGCGGGAAACGAACACCGGGGAGCTGTTTTTT.